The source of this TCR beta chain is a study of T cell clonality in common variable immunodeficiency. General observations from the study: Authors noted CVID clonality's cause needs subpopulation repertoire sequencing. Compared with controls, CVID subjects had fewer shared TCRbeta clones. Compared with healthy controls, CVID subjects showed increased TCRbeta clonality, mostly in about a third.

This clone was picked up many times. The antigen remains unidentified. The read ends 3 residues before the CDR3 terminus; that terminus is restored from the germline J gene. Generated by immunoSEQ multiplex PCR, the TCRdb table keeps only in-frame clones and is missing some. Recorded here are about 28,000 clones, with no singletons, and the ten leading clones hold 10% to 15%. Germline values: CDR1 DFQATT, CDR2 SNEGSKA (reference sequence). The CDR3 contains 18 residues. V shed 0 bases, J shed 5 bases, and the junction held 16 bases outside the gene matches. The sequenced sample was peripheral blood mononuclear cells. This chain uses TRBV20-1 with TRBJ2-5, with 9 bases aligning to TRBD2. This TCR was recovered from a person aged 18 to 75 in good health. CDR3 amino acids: CSARDSYFGGGAMETQYF. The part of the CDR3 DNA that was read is TGCAGTGCTAGAGATTCTTATTTCGGCGGGGGGGCCATGGAGACC.